These T cell receptor beta chains were read from a single sample in a study of blood T cell repertoires in COVID-19. Using immunoSEQ multiplex PCR, the repertoire was profiled, and TCRdb retains in-frame clones only, with some absent. The sample yields approximately 82,000 clones, 85% to 90% seen once. Sequenced material: peripheral blood. These receptors all stem from a man aged 70-80 years with active or convalescent COVID-19. Both conserved end residues are part of each CDR3. A D gene is named only where the DNA matches it firmly. Expanded clones get a size class; other rows say once, few or many, or leave the size out.

TRBJ1-3,.,few,TRBV3-1/TRBV3-2,TGTGCCAGCAGCCGACAGGCCTCCTCTGGAAACACCATATATTTT,CASSRQASSGNTIYF
TRBJ1-4,.,.,TRBV28,TGTGCCAGCAGTCTAACCGGGACTAATGAAAAACTGTTTTTT,CASSLTGTNEKLFF
TRBJ2-1,.,.,TRBV5-4,TGTGCCAGCAGCTTGGACTCCAATGAGCAGTTCTTC,CASSLDSNEQFF
TRBJ2-3,TRBD2,once,TRBV5-5,TGTGCCAGCAGCTCAACCCGGGGGACTAGCGGGGGAATCACAGATACGCAGTATTTT,CASSSTRGTSGGITDTQYF
TRBJ2-3,.,.,TRBV24-1,TGTGCCACCAGTCGGAGAACCGGCACAGATACGCAGTATTTT,CATSRRTGTDTQYF
TRBJ2-3,.,.,TRBV16,TGTGCCAGCAGCCAGACAGAAAGAGCGCAGTATTTT,CASSQTERAQYF
TRBJ1-4,TRBD1,.,TRBV2,TGTGCCAGCAAGGACAGGGAACTCCCAACTAATGAAAAACTGTTTTTT,CASKDRELPTNEKLFF
TRBJ2-3,.,.,TRBV9,TGTGCCAGCAGCGTAGGAGTTAGCGGAAGCACAGATACGCAGTATTTT,CASSVGVSGSTDTQYF
TRBJ1-1,.,.,TRBV29-1,TGCAGCGCGCCGAGAGGATCCAACACTGAAGCTTTCTTT,CSAPRGSNTEAFF
TRBJ1-6,.,.,TRBV18,TGTGCCAGCTCACCACAGGAGGAGGACCCCCTCCACTTT,CASSPQEEDPLHF
TRBJ1-5,.,.,TRBV19,TGTGCCAGTTCCCTACCCCGGTGGGGCGGCAATCAGCCCCAGCATTTT,CASSLPRWGGNQPQHF
TRBJ2-7,TRBD1,.,TRBV29-1,TGCAGCGTTGAAAGAACCTCAGGGGGCATAAGCTACGAGCAGTACTTC,CSVERTSGGISYEQYF
TRBJ2-2,TRBD2,.,TRBV3-1/TRBV3-2,TGTGCCAGCAGCCCCGCTAGCGGCACCGGGGAGCTGTTTTTT,CASSPASGTGELFF
TRBJ1-5,.,.,TRBV5-4,TGTGCCAGCAGCTTGGCCGGGGAACAGCCCCAGCATTTT,CASSLAGEQPQHF
TRBJ2-7,.,.,TRBV19,TGTGCCAGTAGTATCTCCTGGCAGGGTTCCTACGAGCAGTACTTC,CASSISWQGSYEQYF
TRBJ2-6,TRBD1,.,TRBV5-6,TGTGCCAGCAGCTTGGCCCTCGGGACAGGAGTCTCTGGGGCCAACGTCCTGACTTTC,CASSLALGTGVSGANVLTF
TRBJ1-2,TRBD1,.,TRBV7-9,TGTGCCAGCAGCTCCTCTCTGGACAGGTTGCCAAGGGACTATGGCTACACCTTC,CASSSSLDRLPRDYGYTF
TRBJ2-7,TRBD2,.,TRBV4-2,TGTGCCAGCAGCCGAGAGGGAGGGGCTAGCTACGAGCAGTACTTC,CASSREGGASYEQYF
TRBJ1-1,TRBD1,.,TRBV23-1,TGCGCCTTACAACAAAAGGGACAGGGAAGGAGGACTGAAGCTTTCTTT,CALQQKGQGRRTEAFF
TRBJ2-7,TRBD2,.,TRBV4-1,TGCGCCAGCAGCCAAGGCCTAACGGGAGGGAGTCGGGAGCAGTACTTC,CASSQGLTGGSREQYF
TRBJ1-4,.,.,TRBV28,TGTGCCAGCAGTTTTAGTTTTGCGGGGCTGAATGAAAAACTGTTTTTT,CASSFSFAGLNEKLFF
TRBJ2-7,TRBD2,.,TRBV9,TGTGCCAGCAGCGGGGGTAGCGGGAGCTCCTACGAGCAGTACTTC,CASSGGSGSSYEQYF
TRBJ2-6,.,few,TRBV16,TGTGCCAGCAGCCAGGATACAGGGTCAGCCAACGTCCTGACTTTC,CASSQDTGSANVLTF
TRBJ2-1,TRBD2,.,TRBV7-9,TGTGCCAGCAGGGTGAGCGGGACGGGGGGAAATGAGCAGTTCTTC,CASRVSGTGGNEQFF
TRBJ1-2,TRBD1,.,TRBV6-5,TGTGCCAGCCGACAGGGTAACTATGGCTACACCTTC,CASRQGNYGYTF
TRBJ2-1,TRBD2,few,TRBV7-9,TGTGCCAGCAGCCAAGAGGGACTAGCGGCCTACAATGAGCAGTTCTTC,CASSQEGLAAYNEQFF
TRBJ1-2,TRBD1,.,TRBV16,TGTGCCAGCAGCAGGGACAGGGGTCGTGGCTACACCTTC,CASSRDRGRGYTF
TRBJ2-5,TRBD2,.,TRBV6-5,TGTGCCAGCAGTTACTCACTAGCGGGAGGTCAAGAGACCCAGTACTTC,CASSYSLAGGQETQYF
TRBJ1-1,TRBD1,.,TRBV6-5,TGTGCCAGCAGTACGACAGGGGGGACCTACACTGAAGCTTTCTTT,CASSTTGGTYTEAFF
TRBJ1-2,.,.,TRBV19,TGTGCCAGTAGGGCCTCGCAGGGTGCAGGCTACACCTTC,CASRASQGAGYTF
TRBJ2-7,TRBD2,.,TRBV5-1,TGCGCCAGCAGCCGGGGGGAGGTTGCGGGTGAGCAGTACTTC,CASSRGEVAGEQYF
TRBJ1-1,.,once,TRBV6-1,TGTGCCAGCAGTGATATTGGGGAGGGGACTGAAGCTTTCTTT,CASSDIGEGTEAFF
TRBJ2-7,.,.,TRBV7-9,TGTGCCAGCAGCGCCTCAGGTGGTGTCTACGAGCAGTACTTC,CASSASGGVYEQYF
TRBJ2-2,.,.,TRBV7-3,TGTGCCAGCAGCCCGAGCTCAGGGTCCTTCGGGGAGCTGTTTTTT,CASSPSSGSFGELFF
TRBJ1-1,.,.,TRBV11-3,TGTGCCAGCAGCTTAGTCCTAAGACAAGATTATCGGATAGCTGAAGCTTTCTTT,CASSLVLRQDYRIAEAFF
TRBJ1-6,.,.,TRBV30,TGTGCCTGGAGCCACAGGGTTCTAAATTCACCCCTCCACTTT,CAWSHRVLNSPLHF